The rows below give T cell receptor beta chains drawn from one sample of a study of molecular identifiers for immune sequencing clone quantification. MiXCR, run by TCRdb on the PCR reads, gives a single entry per CDR3 protein. This sample has approximately 550,000 distinct CDR3 sequences, with roughly a fifth found just once. The sequencing sample was made of naive CD8+ T cells from blood, with Jurkat cell RNA spiked in. The receptors originated from a human donor in good health. Some libraries in this study had Jurkat cell RNA spiked in. Each CDR3 is given with its conserved first and last residue. D genes are given only for firm matches. Clone size, where shown, is once, few, many, or a class for clones that have expanded.

v_gene	j_gene	d_gene	abundance	CDR3aa	CDR3nt
TRBV12-3/TRBV12-4	TRBJ1-5	-	-	CASSLGVGSQPQHF	TGTGCCAGCAGTTTAGGGGTGGGGTCTCAGCCCCAGCATTTT
TRBV7-6	TRBJ2-5	-	few	CASSLAVVGGQETQYF	TGTGCCAGCAGCTTAGCGGTCGTGGGCGGGCAAGAGACCCAGTACTTC
TRBV29-1	TRBJ2-3	TRBD1	many	CSAQDRGRGTDTQYF	TGCAGCGCTCAGGACAGGGGGCGAGGCACAGATACGCAGTATTTT
TRBV24-1	TRBJ2-3	TRBD1	-	CATSDLRGQRPDTRYF	TGTGCCACCAGTGATTTAAGGGGACAGAGGCCGGATACGCGGTATTTT
TRBV7-9	TRBJ2-7	-	many	CASRPLTPEQYF	TGTGCCAGCAGGCCCCTTACCCCCGAGCAGTACTTC
TRBV4-1	TRBJ2-7	-	-	CASSQDPRQSSYEQYF	TGCGCCAGCAGCCAAGATCCGAGACAGAGCTCCTACGAGCAGTACTTC
TRBV13	TRBJ2-2	-	many	CASSLNLGNRNTGELFF	TGTGCCAGCAGCTTAAATTTAGGAAACAGGAACACCGGGGAGCTGTTTTTT
TRBV4-3	TRBJ2-7	-	few	CASSQDLSGNEQYF	TGCGCCAGCAGCCAAGATCTTTCAGGGAACGAGCAGTACTTC
TRBV6-2/TRBV6-3	TRBJ2-1	TRBD2	few	CASSKSGRPYNEQFF	TGTGCCAGCAGCAAAAGCGGGAGGCCCTACAATGAGCAGTTCTTC
TRBV19	TRBJ2-3	-	few	CAVKIADTQYF	TGTGCTGTAAAAATCGCAGATACGCAGTATTTT
TRBV7-2	TRBJ2-7	-	many	CASSLDGSDSYEQYF	TGTGCCAGCAGCTTAGACGGCTCTGACTCCTACGAGCAGTACTTC
TRBV7-6	TRBJ1-1	TRBD1	-	CASSSAQGARGTETFF	TGTGCCAGCAGCTCAGCCCAGGGGGCCAGGGGCACTGAAACTTTCTTT
TRBV14	TRBJ2-3	-	many	CASSSRRGGKDTQYF	TGTGCCAGCAGCTCGAGGAGGGGCGGGAAAGATACGCAGTATTTT
TRBV7-9	TRBJ2-1	TRBD2	-	CASSLAGGSLGSYNEQFF	TGTGCCAGCAGCTTGGCAGGCGGGAGTTTAGGGTCCTACAATGAGCAGTTCTTC
TRBV27	TRBJ2-3	-	few	CASSVSQDTQYF	TGTGCCAGCAGTGTATCCCAAGATACGCAGTATTTT
TRBV27	TRBJ1-4	TRBD1	many	CASSFWQGDEKLFF	TGTGCCAGCAGTTTCTGGCAGGGGGATGAAAAACTGTTTTTT
TRBV6-5	TRBJ1-1	-	many	CASSYGGDFSEAFF	TGTGCCAGCAGTTACGGAGGGGATTTCTCTGAAGCTTTCTTT
TRBV20-1	TRBJ2-7	-	many	CSARRREQYF	TGCAGTGCTAGAAGGCGGGAGCAGTACTTC
TRBV3-1	TRBJ2-4	-	many	CASSPRIESLPTRIQYF	TGTGCCAGCAGCCCCAGAATCGAGAGTCTACCCACGAGGATTCAGTACTTC
TRBV28	TRBJ2-7	-	few	CASSLPGEVYEQYF	TGTGCCAGCAGTTTACCCGGGGAGGTCTACGAGCAGTACTTC
TRBV11-2	TRBJ2-3	TRBD2	few	CASSLGVAGAYTDTQYF	TGTGCCAGCAGCTTAGGGGTAGCGGGGGCGTACACAGATACGCAGTATTTT
TRBV7-8	TRBJ1-1	-	few	CASMWGGNTEAFF	TGTGCCAGCATGTGGGGAGGCAACACTGAAGCTTTCTTT
TRBV7-2	TRBJ2-2	-	-	CASSLLWAGSRELFF	TGTGCCAGCAGCTTACTCTGGGCGGGAAGCAGGGAGCTATTTTTT
TRBV15	TRBJ1-4	-	many	CATSRAEGGWTNEKLFF	TGTGCCACCAGCAGAGCGGAGGGGGGTTGGACTAATGAAAAACTGTTTTTT
TRBV4-3	TRBJ2-5	-	few	CASSQDVGAWETQYF	TGCGCCAGCAGCCAAGATGTGGGGGCGTGGGAGACCCAGTACTTC
TRBV5-6	TRBJ1-2	-	many	CASSPQQSTVFTYGYTF	TGTGCCAGCAGCCCCCAACAGTCGACGGTGTTTACCTATGGCTACACCTTC
TRBV6-2/TRBV6-3	TRBJ1-5	-	-	CASSYLPTDSNQPQHF	TGTGCCAGCAGTTACCTCCCGACAGATAGCAATCAGCCCCAGCATTTT
TRBV6-2/TRBV6-3	TRBJ1-5	-	-	CASSYGVGGGNQPQHF	TGTGCCAGCAGTTACGGGGTCGGAGGGGGCAATCAGCCCCAGCATTTT
TRBV6-2/TRBV6-3	TRBJ1-1	-	-	CASRNLEAFF	TGTGCCAGCAGAAACCTCGAAGCTTTCTTT
TRBV7-9	TRBJ2-2	-	-	CASRPPPPQSGELFF	TGTGCCAGCAGGCCACCTCCCCCCCAGTCCGGGGAGCTGTTTTTT
TRBV7-6	TRBJ2-2	-	-	CASSLALLNTGELFF	TGTGCCAGCAGCTTAGCTCTGTTGAACACCGGGGAGCTGTTTTTT
TRBV6-2/TRBV6-3	TRBJ1-1	-	-	CASSAPVSSGTGAFF	TGTGCCAGCAGTGCCCCGGTGAGTTCCGGCACTGGAGCTTTCTTT
TRBV27	TRBJ2-7	TRBD2	-	CASSPRTSGSTYEQYF	TGTGCCAGCAGTCCCCGGACTAGCGGGAGTACGTACGAGCAGTACTTC
TRBV7-9	TRBJ2-3	-	many	CASSLLDDTQYF	TGTGCCAGCAGCTTACTAGATGATACGCAGTATTTT
TRBV4-3	TRBJ2-7	-	few	CASSQDDMLYEQYF	TGCGCCAGCAGCCAAGATGACATGCTGTACGAGCAGTACTTC
TRBV4-3	TRBJ2-3	-	-	CASSPLGGTDTRYF	TGCGCCAGCAGCCCACTCGGTGGCACAGATACGCGGTATTTT
TRBV6-1	TRBJ1-5	TRBD1	many	CASGQGRGQPQHF	TGTGCCAGCGGACAGGGGAGAGGCCAGCCCCAGCATTTT
TRBV4-3	TRBJ2-1	TRBD2	-	CASSQDPSGGHNGQFF	TGCGCCAGCAGCCAAGATCCTAGCGGGGGCCACAATGGGCAGTTCTTC
TRBV14	TRBJ1-1	TRBD1	many	CASSPSGTGGMEAFF	TGTGCCAGCAGCCCCAGTGGGACAGGGGGAATGGAAGCTTTCTTT
TRBV20-1	TRBJ2-3	TRBD2	-	CSARDLSGRTDTQYF	TGCAGTGCTAGAGACCTTAGCGGGAGGACAGATACGCAGTATTTT